These 28 T cell receptor beta chains came from one sample sequenced in a study of vaccination effects on CD4 cells after COVID-19 (dated by TCRdb to between 2021 and 2024). In the ViraFEST assay, PBMC were stimulated with viral peptide pools, and antigen-specific CD4+ T cell clonotypes were then identified by expansion using TCR sequencing. After roughly 11 days of culture, CD4+ T cells were isolated with the EasySep CD4+ T cell isolation kit. Healthy vaccine recipients had no prior SARS-CoV-2 infection, confirmed by negative nucleocapsid antibodies before and after vaccination. Their cognate antigens are unknown. To prepare the library, the immunoSEQ multiplex PCR assay was applied. The clones in this table, taken by TCRdb from immuneACCESS, are in-frame only. Not every clone is retained; where verified, under half of the shortfall comes from an unresolved V gene, and the cause of the rest is unknown. This sample holds 70,000 or so clones; roughly 74% were observed only once. Of the sample, less than 3% is held by the ten largest clones.

Sample: CD4+ T cells from PBMCs cultured with HCoV-NL63 spike peptides, taken before COVID-19 vaccination. According to the study, the label for this sample's cell subset or site signals: HCoV-NL63 spike overlapping peptide pool stimulation. The receptors derive from a human donor who received a COVID-19 vaccine.

This chain connects TRBV6-5 to TRBJ1-5; the D gene is possibly TRBD1 (6 bases). Trimming removed 9 bases at V and 1 base at J, with 16 bases between. The length of the CDR3 is 15 residues. From germline, CDR1 is MNHEY and CDR2 SVGAGI. Here the CDR3 DNA reads TGTGCCAGAGGGGGGGGACGGCCAAGCAATCAGCCCCAGCATTTT. Translating it yields CARGGGRPSNQPQHF.

This clone was observed a few times. The chain couples TRBV19 to TRBJ1-5, with D unresolved. V was clipped by 3 bases and J by 5 bases, with 5 bases between them. The germline V gene has CDR1 LNHDA and CDR2 SQIVND (reference sequence). This CDR3 is 12 amino acids long. CDR3 coding DNA: TGTGCCAGTAGTATGGCTTATCAGCCCCAGCATTTT. This sequence encodes CASSMAYQPQHF.

Only a few counts were recorded for this clone. V gene TRBV6-5 combines with J gene TRBJ2-7; no clear D. Looked up from germline, CDR1 is MNHEY and CDR2 is SVGAGI. The V and J ends lost 4 bases and 7 bases respectively, with 11 bases between them. This CDR3 is built from 12 residues. CDR3 protein: CASSSPSDEQYV. The CDR3, as DNA: TGTGCCAGCAGTTCCCCCTCGGATGAGCAGTACGTC.

The chain links TRBV28 to TRBJ1-6; D uncertain. Germline V gene data show CDR1 as MDHEN and CDR2 as SYDVKM. V lost 5 bases and J lost 6, with 14 bases in between. The CDR3 length is 15 residues. CDR3 sequence (DNA): TGTGCCAGCAGTCCCAAGACGGGAATTAATTCACCCCTCCACTTT. Translation: CASSPKTGINSPLHF.

With respect to this clone: Other DNA sequences in this sample translate to the same CDR3. The chain uses TRBV12-3 or TRBV12-4 and TRBJ1-3; D gene ambiguous. V lost 1 base and J lost 4, with 2 bases in between. This CDR3 is built from 12 residues. The CDR3 DNA is TGTGCCAGCAGTTTAGTCGGAAACACCATATATTTT. It translates to CASSLVGNTIYF.

The chain joins TRBV4-1 to TRBJ2-5, with D hard to call. Trimming stripped 4 bases from V and 5 bases from J, with 14 bases between. The length of the CDR3 is 14 residues. Germline V CDR1 and CDR2: MGHRA, YSYEKL. The CDR3 loop is CASSPVGPVETQYF. DNA for the CDR3: TGCGCCAGCAGCCCGGTAGGGCCTGTGGAGACCCAGTACTTC.

This chain connects TRBV5-1 to TRBJ2-3; TRBD1 aligns across 9 bases. This CDR3 is 15 amino acids long. Germline trimming cut 1 base from V and 5 bases from J; bases unmatched to any gene: 5. CDR1 SGHRS and CDR2 YFSETQ come from the germline V gene. CDR3 in amino acids: CASSLRDRAEDTQYF. The CDR3 DNA follows: TGCGCCAGCAGCTTGCGGGACAGGGCCGAAGATACGCAGTATTTT.

This chain joins TRBV6-2 or TRBV6-3 and TRBJ1-1; the D is unclear. Germline assignment: CDR1 MNHEY and CDR2 SVGEGT. Trimming left V 0 bases short and J 0 bases short, with 5 bases between. The CDR3 loop spans 14 amino acids. Written as DNA, the CDR3 is TGTGCCAGCAGTTACTCAAGGGTGAACACTGAAGCTTTCTTT. Translating gives CASSYSRVNTEAFF.

The chain links TRBV5-4 to TRBJ2-3; D possibly corresponds to TRBD1 (5 bases). Germline loops: CDR1 SGHNT, CDR2 YYREEE (reference sequence). Trimming pared 0 bases from V and 1 base from J, leaving 6 bases between. The CDR3 consists of 14 residues. In DNA, the CDR3 is TGTGCCAGCAGCTTGGAAGGGGGCACAGATACGCAGTATTTT. It specifies CASSLEGGTDTQYF. Complete variable domain (other parts from reference TRBV5-4 and TRBJ2-3): ETGVTQSPTHLIKTRGQQVTLRCSSQSGHNTVSWYQQALGQGPQFIFQYYREEENGRGNFPPRFSGLQFPNYSSELNVNALELDDSALYLCASSLEGGTDTQYFGPGTRLTVL.

The J gene is TRBJ1-4, the V gene TRBV3-1 (or the pseudogene TRBV3-2); D is uncertain. Per germline, CDR1 LGHDT and CDR2 YNNKEL (reference sequence). Between the trimmed V and J ends, which lost 1 base and 8 bases, there was a span of 17 bases. The CDR3 has 16 residues. CDR3 amino acids: CASSQVTGSYAEKLFF. For the CDR3, the DNA is TGTGCCAGCAGCCAAGTTACCGGTTCTTATGCGGAAAAACTGTTTTTT.

CDR3: CASSQTGTGGWSSQPQHF. DNA of the CDR3: TGTGCCAGCAGCCAAACCGGGACAGGGGGCTGGAGTAGTCAGCCCCAGCATTTT. The rearrangement joins TRBV3-1 (or the pseudogene TRBV3-2) to TRBJ1-5; 12 bases match TRBD1. With V trimmed by 2 bases and J by 6 bases, 11 bases remained unmatched. The germline CDR1 and CDR2 sequences are LGHDT and YNNKEL (reference sequence). There are 18 residues in the CDR3.

CDR3 sequence: CASSGSPGNTIYF. The CDR3 nucleotides read TGTGCCAGCAGCGGGAGCCCGGGGAACACCATATATTTT. This sequence joins TRBV5-8 and TRBJ1-3; D gene unclear. Germline V gene lookup returns CDR1 SGHTS and CDR2 YDEGEE. This CDR3 is 13 amino acids long. The ends were cut back, 4 bases at V and 7 bases at J, with 12 bases in the middle.

This clone was detected a few times. The rearrangement joins TRBV18 to TRBJ2-7; 8 bases line up with TRBD1. Germline V gives CDR1 KGHSH, CDR2 LQKENI. This CDR3 is 15 amino acids long. V was pared by 6 bases and J by 0 bases, with 7 bases of the junction left unmatched. Written as DNA, the CDR3 is TGTGCCAGCTCCCGGACAGGGTACAGCTCCTACGAGCAGTACGTC. It is translated as CASSRTGYSSYEQYV.

The J gene is TRBJ1-2, the V gene TRBV7-2; TRBD1 is a possible D gene (5 bases). V gave up 1 base and J gave up 7 bases, with 16 bases separating them. CDR1 and CDR2 from the germline V gene are SGHTA and FQGNSA. CDR3 length: 15 amino acids. CDR3 sequence: CASSLDFTGIGGYTF. CDR3 coding DNA: TGTGCCAGCAGCTTAGATTTTACAGGAATCGGTGGCTACACCTTC.

This sequence joins TRBV5-1 and TRBJ1-3; 7 positions match TRBD1. Germline V gives CDR1 SGHRS, CDR2 YFSETQ. The CDR3 has 14 residues. V trimming: 4 bases; J trimming: 9 bases; junction bases outside the gene matches: 10. The CDR3 DNA reads as TGCGCCAGCAGCGAATCGACAGGGTTCAGCACCATATATTTT. It codes for CASSESTGFSTIYF.

This clone has a handful of counts. This rearrangement joins TRBV5-5 to TRBJ1-6; 7 bases align to TRBD1. This CDR3 has 14 amino acids. Germline CDR1 and CDR2: SGHKS and YYEKEE (reference sequence). The ends lost 2 bases at V and 9 bases at J; junction bases unmatched: 5. The CDR3 DNA is TGTGCCAGCAGCTTAATAGGACAGGTTTCACCCCTCCACTTT. This codes for CASSLIGQVSPLHF.

The rearrangement joins TRBV2 to TRBJ2-6; 7 nucleotides match TRBD1. V was clipped by 7 bases and J by 1 base; unmatched bases: 4. Per the germline V gene, CDR1 is SNHLY and CDR2 is FYNNEI. The CDR3 consists of 15 residues. The CDR3: CASTPDRSGANVLTF. The DNA for the CDR3 is TGTGCCAGCACTCCGGACAGGTCTGGGGCCAACGTCCTGACTTTC.

This rearrangement joins TRBV3-1 (or the pseudogene TRBV3-2) to TRBJ1-5, with unresolved D. This CDR3 comprises 14 residues. Germline V gene data show CDR1 as LGHDT and CDR2 as YNNKEL (reference sequence). With 2 bases removed from V and 2 bases from J, the gap between germline ends came to 7 bases. CDR3 in amino acids: CASSQRGGNQPQHF. The DNA of the CDR3 is TGTGCCAGCAGCCAACGCGGCGGCAATCAGCCCCAGCATTTT.

This chain uses TRBV10-2 with TRBJ1-6, with D unresolved. Germline values: CDR1 WSHSY, CDR2 SAAADI. V was trimmed by 2 bases and J by 4 bases, leaving 3 bases between them. This CDR3 has 13 residues. This CDR3 reads CASSEAYNSPLHF. The CDR3 DNA sequence: TGCGCCAGCAGTGAGGCGTATAATTCACCCCTCCACTTT.

The V call is TRBV19, the J call TRBJ1-4; D gene unclear. Germline lookup yields CDR1 LNHDA and CDR2 SQIVND (reference sequence). The length of the CDR3 is 14 residues. V lost 2 bases to trimming and J lost 5 bases, with 9 bases between them. CDR3 residues: CASSISRANEKLFF. In DNA form, the CDR3 reads TGTGCCAGTAGTATATCGCGGGCGAATGAAAAACTGTTTTTT.

This chain uses TRBV2 with TRBJ1-3, with a tentative D call TRBD1 (6 bases). V lost 5 bases to trimming and J lost 4 bases, with 18 bases between them. The CDR3 length is 16 residues. The germline CDR1 and CDR2 sequences are SNHLY and FYNNEI. For the CDR3, the DNA is TGTGCCAGCAGTCCACAGGGAATGCGGGCAGGAAACACCATATATTTT. This gives the protein CASSPQGMRAGNTIYF.

This clone was seen a handful of times. The gene calls are TRBV5-1 and TRBJ2-5; D tentatively fits TRBD1 or TRBD2 (5 bases each). The CDR3 is made up of 15 amino acids. V gave up 0 bases and J gave up 4 bases, with 13 bases separating them. Germline loops: CDR1 SGHRS, CDR2 YFSETQ. The CDR3 sequence is CASSLALGDGETQYF. CDR3 DNA sequence: TGCGCCAGCAGCTTGGCATTAGGGGACGGAGAGACCCAGTACTTC.

The gene calls are TRBV28 and TRBJ2-7; maybe TRBD1 (6 bases). This CDR3 has 13 amino acids. Germline V gene sequence: CDR1 MDHEN, CDR2 SYDVKM. With 5 bases removed from V and 9 bases from J, the gap between germline ends came to 17 bases. CDR3 bases: TGTGCCAGCAGTCCTGCAGGGACAAACCGGCAGTACGTC. Protein product: CASSPAGTNRQYV.

The chain joins TRBV19 to TRBJ2-7, with TRBD2 as a possible D gene (6 bases). There are 18 residues in the CDR3. Germline lookup yields CDR1 LNHDA and CDR2 SQIVND (reference sequence). Trimming removed 5 bases at V and 2 bases at J, with 25 bases between. CDR3 in amino acids: CASSPLRATGEETYEQYV. CDR3 bases: TGTGCCAGTAGTCCCCTGCGTGCCACCGGGGAGGAAACCTACGAGCAGTACGTC.

The chain joins TRBV28 to TRBJ2-3; TRBD2 agrees at 8 bases. The CDR3 spans 15 residues. Losses at the gene ends were 9 bases for V and 1 base for J; bases not matched to a gene: 9. In germline, CDR1 is MDHEN, CDR2 SYDVKM. The CDR3 nucleotides are TGTGCCAGTTCCCGCCCGGGACTAGGCACAGATACGCAGTATTTT. It translates to CASSRPGLGTDTQYF. Based on the CDR3 plus reference TRBV28 and TRBJ2-3, the full variable domain is DVKVTQSSRYLVKRTGEKVFLECVQDMDHENMFWYRQDPGLGLRLIYFSYDVKMKEKGDIPEGYSVSREKKERFSLILESASTNQTSMYLCASSRPGLGTDTQYFGPGTRLTVL.

This rearrangement joins TRBV30 to TRBJ1-6; 8 nucleotides match TRBD1. The trim removed 2 bases at V and 7 bases at J, leaving 16 bases unmatched. CDR3 length equals 18 residues. Germline lookup yields CDR1 GTSNPN and CDR2 SVGIG (reference sequence). The CDR3 nucleotides are TGTGCCTGGAGTTCCGGACAGGGAGCCTGGATTGGAAATTCACCCCTCCACTTT. Amino acids: CAWSSGQGAWIGNSPLHF.

This clone has just a few counts. This sequence joins TRBV10-3 and TRBJ1-2, with TRBD1 as a possible D gene (6 bases). Germline CDR1 is ENHRY and CDR2 is SYGVKD. V shed 9 bases and J shed 4 bases, with 18 bases lying between them. This CDR3 comprises 14 residues. The CDR3 DNA follows: TGTGCCATACCGGGACAAGGAAATTCCTATGGCTACACCTTC. Encoded protein: CAIPGQGNSYGYTF.

The chain employs TRBV4-1 and TRBJ1-3; D is unresolved. Per germline, CDR1 MGHRA and CDR2 YSYEKL. The CDR3 runs to 17 residues. Trimming left V 2 bases short and J 2 bases short, with 16 bases between. The CDR3 protein is CASSQFPGRGTGNTIYF. The CDR3 region has the DNA TGCGCCAGCAGCCAATTCCCCGGCCGGGGTACTGGAAACACCATATATTTT.